This T cell receptor beta chain was identified during a study of T cells in Graves' hyperthyroidism and ophthalmopathy. Ten or more counts support this clonotype. Its specificity is not known. Trimming took off 4 bases at V and 4 bases at J, with 10 bases between the two ends. The CDR3 consists of 13 residues. Each diagnosis was grounded in clinical symptoms, serum thyroxine and TRAb, thyroid ultrasound, and orbital computed tomography. Study-wide findings and caveats: A 13 V-J model separated ophthalmopathy from stable hyperthyroidism.

TCR beta CDR3 sequences were amplified from RNA transcripts. The study used the HTBI primer set for a first-round RT-PCR of the TCR CDR3. TCRdb fed the multiplex PCR reads into MiXCR, producing one record per CDR3 protein. Found here are about 360,000 distinct CDR3 sequences, around 25% of them singletons; the top ten hold more than 60%. This receptor was identified in a man between 50 and 59 years old with Graves' hyperthyroidism. The V call is TRBV12-3 or TRBV12-4, the J call TRBJ1-1, with D hard to call. Sequencing was done on a sample of blood. The CDR3 loop is CASSSLRITEAFF. The CDR3 DNA is TGTGCCAGCAGTTCTCTCCGGATCACTGAAGCTTTCTTT.